These 12 T cell receptor beta chains were all obtained from the same sample, sequenced in a study of beta chain features in type 1 diabetes. All of the isolated RNA was reverse transcribed, so expressed TCRB transcripts were sequenced. Some clones are missing from TCRdb's copy, which holds only in-frame ones; the method was immunoSEQ multiplex PCR. The sample lists 140,000 to 150,000 clones; approximately 52% were seen once. Sample: Tregs from blood. These TCRs come from a man aged 18-30 years in good health.

The chain carries TRBV29-1 and TRBJ2-5, with 7 bases matching TRBD2. The CDR3 totals 16 residues. V lost 3 bases, J lost 2 bases, and 12 bases stayed unmatched. CDR1 is SQVTM, CDR2 ANQGSEA, per germline. CDR3 region: CSVDPGGAGSQETQYF. The CDR3 bases are TGCAGCGTTGACCCGGGGGGAGCGGGTTCACAAGAGACCCAGTACTTC.

This chain connects TRBV6-6 to TRBJ2-2, with D possibly matching TRBD1 (6 bases). This CDR3 contains 15 residues. The V end lost 5 bases, the J end lost 0 bases, and 10 bases lay between the germline ends. Germline V gene sequence: CDR1 MNHNY, CDR2 SVGAGI (reference sequence). CDR3 residues: CASSRQASNTGELFF. In DNA form, the CDR3 reads TGTGCCAGCAGTCGACAGGCCTCGAACACCGGGGAGCTGTTTTTT.

V gene TRBV28 combines with J gene TRBJ2-2, with 8 bases fitting TRBD1. This CDR3 has 13 residues. Germline V gives CDR1 MDHEN, CDR2 SYDVKM. Trimming removed 6 bases from V and 6 bases from J; junction bases left unmatched: 3. CDR3 sequence (DNA): TGTGCCAGCAGAGCAGGGGGCCCCGGGGAGCTGTTTTTT. Translation: CASRAGGPGELFF.

J is TRBJ1-5 and V is TRBV10-3, with 7 bases that match TRBD1. V gave up 6 bases and J gave up 2 bases; unmatched junction bases: 4. Germline CDR1 reads ENHRY; CDR2 reads SYGVKD. The CDR3 length is 14 residues. The CDR3 DNA reads TGTGCCATCAGAGAGGGGGCAGGCAATCAGCCCCAGCATTTT. Translation gives CAIREGAGNQPQHF.

This rearrangement joins TRBV2 to TRBJ1-1; 10 nucleotides match TRBD1. There are 13 residues in the CDR3. The germline gives CDR1 SNHLY, CDR2 FYNNEI. Unmatched junction bases numbered 5, after V lost 4 bases and J lost 9 bases. The CDR3 DNA sequence: TGTGCCAGCAGTGTGGAGACAGGGGGCAAAGCTTTCTTT. This encodes CASSVETGGKAFF.

The chain combines TRBV20-1 with TRBJ2-1; 8 bases are shared with TRBD1. This CDR3 region has 11 residues. After removal of 6 bases from V and 14 bases from J, the junction contained 9 bases not matched to a gene. CDR1 and CDR2 from the germline V gene are DFQATT and SNEGSKA (reference sequence). This CDR3 reads CSAIGQGNKFF. CDR3 in DNA: TGCAGTGCGATTGGACAGGGCAATAAGTTCTTC.

This clone was recorded once. This chain links TRBV14 with TRBJ2-1; D ambiguous. There are 14 residues in the CDR3. Deletions cut 1 base from V and 4 bases from J, with 8 bases between. Germline loops: CDR1 SGHDN, CDR2 FVKESK. Written as DNA, the CDR3 is TGTGCCAGCAGCCAAGCCTCGCTATACAATGAGCAGTTCTTC. As protein: CASSQASLYNEQFF.

In its sample, this clone was seen once. The chain uses TRBV6-5 and TRBJ2-7; 8 nucleotides line up with TRBD2. Trimming cost V 4 bases and J 7 bases; bases outside gene matches: 6. The germline CDR1 and CDR2 sequences are MNHEY and SVGAGI. The CDR3 loop spans 13 amino acids. This CDR3 is CASSFGGAREQYF. The CDR3, as DNA: TGTGCCAGCAGTTTCGGGGGGGCGAGGGAGCAGTACTTC.

V is TRBV30 and J is TRBJ1-2; 8 bases line up with TRBD1. The CDR3 extends over 15 amino acids. In germline, CDR1 is GTSNPN, CDR2 SVGIG (reference sequence). J was trimmed by 5 bases and V by 1 base; bases with no gene match: 9. CDR3 sequence reads: CAWSADRGFGYGYTF. The CDR3 bases are TGTGCCTGGAGTGCCGACAGGGGATTTGGATATGGCTACACCTTC.

This clone has just one count. This chain joins TRBV18 and TRBJ2-1, with D possibly matching TRBD2 (6 bases). Germline CDR1 is KGHSH and CDR2 is LQKENI. There are 16 residues in the CDR3. V was trimmed by 3 bases and J by 0 bases, leaving 12 bases between them. For the CDR3, the DNA is TGTGCCAGCTCACCGGACACTAGCTACTCCTACAATGAGCAGTTCTTC. This encodes CASSPDTSYSYNEQFF.

The chain combines TRBV28 with TRBJ2-7; TRBD2 is a possible D gene (5 bases). CDR3 length equals 14 residues. Germline CDR1 and CDR2: MDHEN and SYDVKM. V was shortened by 3 bases and J by 6 bases, with 15 bases between the two germline ends. The CDR3 DNA follows: TGTGCCAGCAGTTTGAGGAGGACTTTGAGCGAGCAGTACTTC. It codes for CASSLRRTLSEQYF.

The chain uses TRBV7-2 and TRBJ2-7; 7 bases fit TRBD1. CDR1 and CDR2 (germline): SGHTA, FQGNSA. With 5 bases clipped from V and 4 bases from J, the junction kept 11 bases outside the gene matches. This CDR3 contains 15 residues. The DNA for the CDR3 is TGTGCCAGCAGCCGACAGGGAAAGCACCGATACGAGCAGTACTTC. Translation gives CASSRQGKHRYEQYF. The full variable domain, its missing parts supplied by reference TRBV7-2 and TRBJ2-7, is GAGVSQSPSNKVTEKGKDVELRCDPISGHTALYWYRQSLGQGLEFLIYFQGNSAPDKSGLPSDRFSAERTGGSVSTLTIQRTQQEDSAVYLCASSRQGKHRYEQYFGPGTRLTVT.